This T cell receptor beta chain was documented in a study of OX40 agonist ivuxolimab in advanced cancers. The wider study: Administration of intravenous ivuxolimab to patients occurred every 2 weeks at 0.01 to 10 mg/kg. Among those treated, three patients had partial responses, one with hepatocellular carcinoma and two with cutaneous melanoma. People who had prior anti-PD-1, anti-PD-L1 or anti-CTLA-4 therapy could take part, and about 37% had some.

The V and J ends lost 5 bases and 6 bases, in that order; junction bases with no gene match: 15. In germline, CDR1 is MNHEY, CDR2 SMNVEV (reference sequence). The CDR3 has 16 residues. Here immunoSEQ multiplex PCR was the method, and the copy in TCRdb shows in-frame clones only, minus some. The data show fewer than 200,000 clones, 85% to 95% seen once. Anyone with autoimmune disease history or systemic immunosuppression was excluded. The chain couples TRBV27 to TRBJ2-7; 8 positions agree with TRBD2. The receptor was derived from an adult with an advanced solid tumor such as melanoma, head and neck, liver or kidney cancer. This sample comprised CD4+ or CD8+ T cells sorted from blood, obtained in a trial of the OX40 agonist ivuxolimab. CDR3 bases: TGTGCCAGCAGTCTCCAGCTTCCGGGACTAGGGGGCGAGCAGTACTTC. Translating gives CASSLQLPGLGGEQYF.